A single TCR beta chain is shown here with its context. Source study methods: Researchers report that nucleated cell counts were estimated from reference gene primer amplification. Measured with immunoSEQ multiplex PCR; TCRdb has only the in-frame clones, and not every one. V and J calls plus clone size are reproduced from that table; the DNA served to infer D and trimming. Of about 160,000 clones listed, more than 90% were seen once; the top ten hold roughly 0.56%. The sample originates from a study of blood T cell repertoires in COVID-19. Study background: The origin of the acute and convalescent COVID-19 samples was the United States, Italy and Spain. From T cells, B-cell-depleted T cells, or PBMCs came the material, which was cDNA or gDNA.

CDR3 size: 15 residues. V was clipped by 7 bases and J by 3 bases, with 16 bases between them. Germline V lookup: CDR1 MNHNS, CDR2 SASEGT. V and J are TRBV6-1 and TRBJ2-4; D might be TRBD2 (7 bases). Material: peripheral blood. The TCR originated in a man aged 50-59 years with acute or convalescent COVID-19. Here the CDR3 DNA reads TGTGCCAGCACCCCGGAGGGAGGGGGCAAAAACATTCAGTACTTC. It codes for CASTPEGGGKNIQYF.